This T cell receptor (beta chain) was captured by sequencing in a study of blood T cell repertoires in COVID-19. Study at large: COVID-19 samples collected from the United States, Italy and Spain covered acute and convalescent phases. T cells, B-cell-depleted T cells, or PBMCs supplied cDNA or gDNA.

In the study's own analysis: For nucleated cells, counts were estimated from reference gene primer amplification. The table came from immunoSEQ multiplex PCR; TCRdb's copy has only in-frame clones and leaves some out. The DNA was the basis for D and trimming; V, J and clone size are from that table. The table lists over 70,000 clones, approximately 84% of them singletons. The V gene end was trimmed by 0 bases and the J gene end by 12 bases; junction bases not matched to a gene: 8. There are 14 residues in the CDR3. CDR1 is LGHNA, CDR2 YNFKEQ, per germline. A Seattle source enrolled patients during active infection and followed them longitudinally.

The sequencing input was peripheral blood. This sequence originates from a man aged 55-75 years with COVID-19, enrolled during active disease. The chain is built from TRBV4-2 and TRBJ2-1, with 7 positions matching TRBD2. Written as DNA, the CDR3 is TGTGCCAGCAGCCAAGACCGGGGGGAACGGGGGCAGTTCTTC. Translation gives CASSQDRGERGQFF.